A selection of T cell receptor beta chains follows, all from one sample in a study of patients and donors after allogeneic stem cell transplantation. MiXCR, applied by TCRdb to the RT-PCR reads, yields one record per CDR3 protein. The repertoire includes over 150,000 distinct CDR3 sequences, approximately 30% of them detected once, and around 3.2% sits in the top ten. Material for sequencing was blood, either unsorted or a sorted T cell fraction (not recorded which). These receptors all come from a human donor who was either an allogeneic HSCT recipient or a stem cell or donor lymphocyte infusion donor (not recorded which). It is not recorded whose cells these are; they may come from a transplant donor. Each CDR3 is given with its conserved first and last residue. Fields, in order: clone size, J gene, D gene, V gene, CDR3 length, CDR3 DNA, CDR3 protein. The D gene is left open where the match is weak. Where a row states a size, it is once, few, many or the class of an expanded clone; other rows omit it.

>.|TRBJ1-6|TRBD1|TRBV6-5|15
TGTGCCAGCAGTTACTGGACAGGGATTTATTCACCCCTCCACTTT
CASSYWTGIYSPLHF
>.|TRBJ2-3|TRBD2|TRBV12-3/TRBV12-4|13
TGTGCCAGCACACCCCCGGGGGGGGATACGCAGTATTTT
CASTPPGGDTQYF
>.|TRBJ1-1|.|TRBV3-1|14
TGTGCCAGCAGCCAGCCTGACGGGCTAACTGAAGCTTTCTTT
CASSQPDGLTEAFF
>.|TRBJ2-2|TRBD1|TRBV6-6|18
TGTGCCAGCAGTTACCTTCGGACAGGGGGCCGAAACACCGGGGAGCTGTTTTTT
CASSYLRTGGRNTGELFF
>.|TRBJ2-1|.|TRBV7-6|13
TGTGCCAGCAGCTTAGAACGAGAAAATGAGCAGTTCTTC
CASSLERENEQFF
>.|TRBJ2-7|TRBD1|TRBV3-1|15
TGTGCCAGCAGCCAACCCGGGACAGGGTCCTACGAGCAGTACTTC
CASSQPGTGSYEQYF
>.|TRBJ2-5|.|TRBV10-3|14
TGTGCCATCAGTCCCCATTTGGGCGTCGAGACCCAGTACTTC
CAISPHLGVETQYF
>few|TRBJ2-1|TRBD2|TRBV20-1|19
TGCAGTGCTAGGCCGCGGCGGGAGGCCATTTCTAGCTCCTACAATGAGCAGTTCTTC
CSARPRREAISSSYNEQFF
>.|TRBJ1-4|TRBD1|TRBV28|15
TGTGCCAGCAGTTCGGGACAGGGGCGAAATGAAAAACTGTTTTTT
CASSSGQGRNEKLFF
>few|TRBJ2-1|.|TRBV29-1|9
TGCAGCGCTGGGGGTGAGCAGTTCTTC
CSAGGEQFF
>.|TRBJ2-7|.|TRBV5-5|13
TGTGCCAGCAGCTTGTACCTCGGCTACGAGCAGTACTTC
CASSLYLGYEQYF
>few|TRBJ2-3|.|TRBV7-2|12
TGTGCCAGCAGCTTAGTTTCTGGCGGGCAGTATTTT
CASSLVSGGQYF
>.|TRBJ2-7|TRBD1|TRBV9|16
TGTGCCAGCAGCGTAGATCCCGGACAGGGCGCCTACGAGCAGTACTTC
CASSVDPGQGAYEQYF
>few|TRBJ2-7|.|TRBV20-1|15
TGCAGTGCTAGTAGAGGCGGGGCTCTACCGGCCGAGCAGTACTTC
CSASRGGALPAEQYF
>few|TRBJ1-5|.|TRBV3-1|15
TGTGCCAGCAGCCAAGGGGTACAGCGCAATCAGCCCCAGCATTTT
CASSQGVQRNQPQHF
>many|TRBJ1-6|TRBD1|TRBV2|14
TGTGCCAGCAGCTCGTGGGACAGCCGGTCACCCCTCCACTTT
CASSSWDSRSPLHF